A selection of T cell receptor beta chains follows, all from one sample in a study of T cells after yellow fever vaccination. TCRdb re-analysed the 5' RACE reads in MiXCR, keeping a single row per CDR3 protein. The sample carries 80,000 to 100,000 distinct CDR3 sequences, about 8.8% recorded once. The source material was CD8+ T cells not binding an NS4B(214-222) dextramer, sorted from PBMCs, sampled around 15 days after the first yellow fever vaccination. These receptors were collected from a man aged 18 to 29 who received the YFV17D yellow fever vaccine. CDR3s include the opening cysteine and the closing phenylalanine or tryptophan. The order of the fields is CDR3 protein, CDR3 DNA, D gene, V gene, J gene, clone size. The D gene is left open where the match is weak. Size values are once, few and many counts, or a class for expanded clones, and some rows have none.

CDR3: CSVVDSYSPYGYTF
DNA: TGCAGCGTGGTGGACAGCTATTCCCCCTATGGCTACACCTTC
D: -
V: TRBV29-1
J: TRBJ1-2
size: few

CDR3: CASSMRPAAGVADTQYF
DNA: TGTGCCAGCAGCATGCGCCCTGCGGCCGGCGTGGCAGATACGCAGTATTTT
D: -
V: TRBV9
J: TRBJ2-3
size: once

CDR3: CASSEGITEAFF
DNA: TGTGCCAGCAGCGAGGGGATCACTGAAGCTTTCTTT
D: -
V: TRBV7-9
J: TRBJ1-1
size: -

CDR3: CASSLTRDRYTDTQYF
DNA: TGCGCCAGCAGCTTGACCCGGGACAGGTACACAGATACGCAGTATTTT
D: TRBD1
V: TRBV5-1
J: TRBJ2-3
size: -

CDR3: CASSRNDHRTSDTQYF
DNA: TGTGCCAGCAGCCGCAACGATCACCGGACTTCTGATACGCAGTATTTT
D: -
V: TRBV3-1
J: TRBJ2-3
size: many

CDR3: CAATEGVGDTQYF
DNA: TGTGCCGCAACCGAGGGGGTGGGGGATACGCAGTATTTT
D: -
V: TRBV10-3
J: TRBJ2-3
size: -

CDR3: CASSLVRGEKLFF
DNA: TGTGCCAGCAGCTTAGTGCGTGGTGAAAAACTGTTTTTT
D: -
V: TRBV7-8
J: TRBJ1-4
size: many

CDR3: CASSLVHPTTGELFF
DNA: TGTGCCAGCAGCTTGGTGCACCCCACAACCGGGGAGCTGTTTTTT
D: -
V: TRBV5-5
J: TRBJ2-2
size: few

CDR3: CASSLGVMGTESNYGYTF
DNA: TGTGCCAGCAGCTTAGGAGTAATGGGGACAGAATCTAACTATGGCTACACCTTC
D: TRBD1
V: TRBV11-1
J: TRBJ1-2
size: few

CDR3: CASSLGLMRRVDFF
DNA: TGTGCCAGCAGCTTAGGCCTAATGAGGAGGGTCGATTTCTTT
D: -
V: TRBV13
J: TRBJ1-1
size: medium-sized

CDR3: CASSVAWGYNEQFF
DNA: TGTGCCAGCAGCGTAGCTTGGGGATACAATGAGCAGTTCTTC
D: -
V: TRBV9
J: TRBJ2-1
size: -

CDR3: CASSLVWTGSYEQYF
DNA: TGTGCCAGCAGCTTAGTGTGGACAGGGTCCTACGAGCAGTACTTC
D: TRBD1
V: TRBV7-2
J: TRBJ2-7
size: many

CDR3: CASSFRNSGANVLTF
DNA: TGTGCCAGCAGTTTCCGGAACTCTGGGGCCAACGTCCTGACTTTC
D: -
V: TRBV6-5
J: TRBJ2-6
size: few

CDR3: CATSDHRETNTGELFF
DNA: TGTGCCACCAGTGATCACAGGGAAACGAACACCGGGGAGCTGTTTTTT
D: -
V: TRBV24-1
J: TRBJ2-2
size: few

CDR3: CASSPRLNYGIGEKLFF
DNA: TGTGCCAGCAGCCCCAGACTAAACTACGGAATCGGGGAAAAACTGTTTTTT
D: -
V: TRBV7-2
J: TRBJ1-4
size: -

CDR3: CASSRYSGGSSYEQYF
DNA: TGTGCCAGCAGCCGGTATAGCGGGGGGAGCTCCTACGAGCAGTACTTC
D: TRBD2
V: TRBV14
J: TRBJ2-7
size: -

CDR3: CASSREPGNGNQPQHF
DNA: TGCGCCAGCAGCCGAGAGCCCGGGAATGGCAATCAGCCCCAGCATTTT
D: -
V: TRBV4-1
J: TRBJ1-5
size: -

CDR3: CASSLRVTGDQETQYF
DNA: TGTGCCAGCAGCTTAAGAGTGACAGGGGACCAAGAGACCCAGTACTTC
D: TRBD1
V: TRBV7-8
J: TRBJ2-5
size: -

CDR3: CASSYSGDISYEQYF
DNA: TGTGCCAGCAGTTATTCGGGGGACATCTCCTACGAGCAGTACTTC
D: -
V: TRBV6-2/TRBV6-3
J: TRBJ2-7
size: -

CDR3: CASSQGLYGDQETQYF
DNA: TGTGCCAGCAGCCAAGGTCTATACGGCGACCAAGAGACCCAGTACTTC
D: -
V: TRBV4-2
J: TRBJ2-5
size: -

CDR3: CASSQEYPPSDTEAFF
DNA: TGTGCCAGCAGCCAAGAGTATCCCCCATCGGACACTGAAGCTTTCTTT
D: -
V: TRBV4-2
J: TRBJ1-1
size: -

CDR3: CSASSGTENYGYTF
DNA: TGCAGTGCTAGTAGTGGGACGGAGAACTATGGCTACACCTTC
D: -
V: TRBV20-1
J: TRBJ1-2
size: few

CDR3: CASSKATGGGGTEAFF
DNA: TGTGCCAGCAGTAAGGCGACAGGGGGCGGAGGGACTGAAGCTTTCTTT
D: TRBD1
V: TRBV27
J: TRBJ1-1
size: few

CDR3: CASSVAWDRGRLGNEQFF
DNA: TGTGCCAGCAGCGTAGCTTGGGACAGGGGACGACTCGGGAATGAGCAGTTCTTC
D: TRBD1
V: TRBV9
J: TRBJ2-1
size: few

CDR3: CSVESSGTGGEQFF
DNA: TGCAGCGTTGAATCTTCCGGGACAGGGGGTGAGCAGTTCTTC
D: TRBD1
V: TRBV29-1
J: TRBJ2-1
size: many

CDR3: CASSVGGMTEAFF
DNA: TGTGCCAGCAGCGTAGGGGGTATGACTGAAGCTTTCTTT
D: -
V: TRBV9
J: TRBJ1-1
size: few

CDR3: CASLPHRAPYNEQFF
DNA: TGTGCCAGTCTTCCCCACAGGGCTCCCTACAATGAGCAGTTCTTC
D: -
V: TRBV6-1
J: TRBJ2-1
size: few

CDR3: CASSLSYRGRNEKLFF
DNA: TGTGCCAGCAGTTTATCCTACAGGGGGCGTAATGAAAAACTGTTTTTT
D: TRBD1
V: TRBV6-5
J: TRBJ1-4
size: -

CDR3: CASSLGQSLYNEQFF
DNA: TGCGCCAGCAGCTTAGGACAGAGTCTCTACAATGAGCAGTTCTTC
D: -
V: TRBV5-1
J: TRBJ2-1
size: -

CDR3: CASSVGTGLGRNTEAFF
DNA: TGCGCCAGCAGCGTCGGGACAGGACTCGGGAGGAACACTGAAGCTTTCTTT
D: TRBD1
V: TRBV5-1
J: TRBJ1-1
size: few

CDR3: CASSRAYEQYF
DNA: TGCGCCAGCAGCCGAGCCTACGAGCAGTACTTC
D: -
V: TRBV10-2
J: TRBJ2-7
size: -

CDR3: CASSYSTANMNTEAFF
DNA: TGTGCCAGCAGTTACTCGACAGCCAACATGAACACTGAAGCTTTCTTT
D: -
V: TRBV6-2/TRBV6-3
J: TRBJ1-1
size: few

CDR3: CASSKYQGENTEAFF
DNA: TGTGCCAGCAGTAAATACCAGGGGGAGAACACTGAAGCTTTCTTT
D: TRBD1
V: TRBV25-1
J: TRBJ1-1
size: -